This T cell receptor (beta chain) appears in the sequencing data of a study of identical twins. Study outcomes and limitations: Monozygotic twin pairs showed more out-of-frame TCR alpha sharing than models estimated.

TCRdb processed the 5' RACE reads anew with MiXCR; each CDR3 protein has one entry. This sample yields about 690,000 distinct CDR3 sequences, of which roughly 20% are seen a single time; 4.3% belongs to the top ten. Concerning this clonotype itself: Its antigen is undetermined.

Healthy Caucasians made up all donors. Trimming at V came to 5 bases and at J to 10 bases, leaving 18 bases not matched to a gene. The germline V gene has CDR1 SGHKS and CDR2 YYEKEE (reference sequence). This CDR3 has 16 residues. These data were also reused for a study on T cells expressing NK-cell markers. From that report: The dominant NKG2C+ clonotypes represented roughly 1.0-7.5% of CD8+ T cells in five or six donors.

The source material was PBMCs. The rearrangement joins TRBV5-5 to TRBJ2-1, with 7 nucleotides matching TRBD1. This receptor was taken from a woman aged 18-29 years in good health. This chain's CDR3 is CASSMKGPGGLGEQFF. The DNA for the CDR3 is TGTGCCAGCAGTATGAAGGGGCCAGGGGGATTGGGAGAGCAGTTCTTC.